This T cell receptor (beta chain) was documented in a study of regulatory and conventional T cells in RAG deficiency. Study-wide results and caveats: Omenn patients showed >85% Treg-Tconv overlap and shorter CDR3 lengths. Shannon entropy fell and Simpson indices rose in RAG-deficient patients.

Profiled with immunoSEQ multiplex PCR; TCRdb holds only in-frame clones, not every one. Found here are 20,000 or so clones, just under 95% of them singletons; the top ten hold around 0.73%. The CDR3 is 14 residues long. CDR1 is MNHEY and CDR2 is SMNVEV in the germline V gene (reference sequence). V was cut by 0 bases and J by 3 bases, with 8 bases left in between. Blood CD4+ CD25-low CD127-high conventional T cells supplied the genomic DNA template. About this clone itself: Its antigen is currently unknown.

The same sample was also studied in work on regulatory T cells. As that report states: Amplification used 52 TRBV primers and 13 TRBJ primers.

The sample comprised CD4+ T cells sorted from blood. The source of this sequence is a human donor in good health. This sequence joins TRBV27 and TRBJ1-2; a possible D gene is TRBD1 (5 bases). CDR3 in amino acids: CASSLSQGDYGYTF. Here the CDR3 DNA reads TGTGCCAGCAGTTTATCTCAGGGTGACTATGGCTACACCTTC.